This T cell receptor (beta chain) was recorded in a study of blood T cell repertoires in COVID-19. The V and J ends lost 4 bases and 3 bases respectively, with 6 bases between them. The CDR3 spans 12 residues. Germline loops: CDR1 SGHRS, CDR2 YFSETQ. Some clones are missing from TCRdb's copy, which holds only in-frame ones; the method was immunoSEQ multiplex PCR. The table records 100,000 or so clones, around 80% of them present only once. Sequencing used peripheral blood. This TCR was sampled from an elderly man with acute or convalescent COVID-19. This chain uses TRBV5-1 with TRBJ2-3; D gene ambiguous. CDR3 bases: TGCGCCAGCAGCCTGACTACAGATACGCAGTATTTT. As protein: CASSLTTDTQYF.